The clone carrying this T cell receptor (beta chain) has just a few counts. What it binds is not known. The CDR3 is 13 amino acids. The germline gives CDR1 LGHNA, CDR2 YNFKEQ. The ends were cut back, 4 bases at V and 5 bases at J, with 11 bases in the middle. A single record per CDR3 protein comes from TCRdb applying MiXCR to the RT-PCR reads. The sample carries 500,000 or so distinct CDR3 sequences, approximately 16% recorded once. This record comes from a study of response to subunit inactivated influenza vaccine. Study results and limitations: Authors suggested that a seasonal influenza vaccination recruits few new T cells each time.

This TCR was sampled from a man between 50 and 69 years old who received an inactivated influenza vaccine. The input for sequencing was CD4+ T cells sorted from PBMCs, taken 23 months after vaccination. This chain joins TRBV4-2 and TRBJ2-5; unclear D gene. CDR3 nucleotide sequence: TGTGCCAGCAGCCGCCCGGGTGATGAGACCCAGTACTTC. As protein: CASSRPGDETQYF.